This T cell receptor (beta chain) was recovered during a study of cytomegalovirus exposure and HLA in healthy donors. Of note for this clone: Its target is unknown.

The protocol was immunoSEQ multiplex PCR, while the TCRdb copy is restricted to in-frame clones and leaves out a portion. The sample lists about 280,000 clones, approximately 90% occurring once. Study findings and constraints: Subsequent analysis of the approximately 110 validation repertoires found a tendency for first-cohort TCR clusters to co-occur.

This CDR3 has 14 residues. CDR1 is MDHEN, CDR2 SYDVKM, per germline. With 2 bases clipped from V and 7 bases from J, the junction kept 3 bases outside the gene matches. Sequencing was carried out using PBMCs. The gene calls are TRBV28 and TRBJ1-4, with 8 bases lining up with TRBD1. The source of this sequence is a woman between 18 and 29 years old in good health and CMV-seronegative. The CDR3 region is CASSLARGPEKLFF. The CDR3, as DNA: TGTGCCAGCAGTTTAGCCAGGGGGCCTGAAAAACTGTTTTTT. The full variable domain, rest sourced from reference TRBV28 and TRBJ1-4, is DVKVTQSSRYLVKRTGEKVFLECVQDMDHENMFWYRQDPGLGLRLIYFSYDVKMKEKGDIPEGYSVSREKKERFSLILESASTNQTSMYLCASSLARGPEKLFFGSGTQLSVL.